The present TCR beta chain was sequenced within a study of beta chain features in type 1 diabetes. Study-wide points: A moderate, significant TCRB CDR3 shortening appeared in type 1 diabetes across four CD4+ subsets.

Looked up from germline, CDR1 is SGHRS and CDR2 is YFSETQ. The ends were cut back, 4 bases at V and 3 bases at J, with 9 bases in the middle. This CDR3 comprises 13 residues. The sample holds a few counts of this clone. Antigen specificity is unknown. cDNA synthesis used the whole RNA isolate, giving expressed TCRB sequences. Repertoires were generated with immunoSEQ multiplex PCR, while TCRdb's copy carries only in-frame clones and drops some. The table lists about 660,000 clones, about 14% of them singletons. The rearrangement joins TRBV5-1 to TRBJ2-3; the D gene could be TRBD1 or TRBD2 (5 bases each). The receptor's source is a man aged 18 to 29 with type 1 diabetes. The sequencing input was naive CD4+ T cells from blood. CDR3 residues: CASSGTETDTQYF. The CDR3, as DNA: TGCGCCAGCAGCGGGACGGAGACAGATACGCAGTATTTT.